This TCR beta chain was recovered during a study of CD8 T cells in Susac syndrome. In contrast to the negatively isolated CD8+ and CD4+ T cells, TEMRA cells were FACS-enriched. From germline, CDR1 is LGHDT and CDR2 YNNKEL (reference sequence). This CDR3 region has 16 residues. V was clipped by 3 bases and J by 6 bases, with 19 bases between them. Reverse transcription used about 0.45 to 1 ug RNA and random hexamers. The authors amplified TCR beta CDR3 across 54 Vbeta and 13 Jbeta using immunoSEQ multiplex PCR. TCRdb fed the immunoSEQ multiplex PCR reads into MiXCR, producing one record per CDR3 protein. The table lists over 200,000 distinct CDR3 sequences, around 93% of them singletons.

V usage is TRBV3-1 and J usage is TRBJ2-3; D remains ambiguous. The sample comprised CD4+ T cells from PBMCs. This receptor was obtained from a human donor with multiple sclerosis. CDR3 protein: CASSHYRARRADTQYF. CDR3 in DNA: TGTGCCAGCAGCCATTACCGGGCGCGACGGGCCGATACGCAGTATTTT.